This is a list of T cell receptor beta chains from one sample in a study of OX40 agonist ivuxolimab in advanced cancers. Here immunoSEQ multiplex PCR was the method, and the copy in TCRdb shows in-frame clones only, minus some. The repertoire holds thousands of clones, with roughly 71% as singletons. The starting material was CD4+ or CD8+ T cells sorted from blood, obtained in a trial of the OX40 agonist ivuxolimab. Receptor source: an adult with an advanced solid tumor such as melanoma, head and neck, liver or kidney cancer. CDR3s include the opening cysteine and the closing phenylalanine or tryptophan. D genes are given only for firm matches. Expanded clones are given a class, and other clones once, few, many or no size at all.

J,V,D,size,DNA,CDR3
TRBJ1-3,TRBV7-6,-,-,TGTGCCAGCAGCCAAACAACAGGAAACACCATATATTTT,CASSQTTGNTIYF
TRBJ2-2,TRBV6-5,TRBD1,medium-sized,TGTGCCAGCAGTCCGGGACAGGACAACACCGGGGAGCTGTTTTTT,CASSPGQDNTGELFF
TRBJ2-7,TRBV7-3,TRBD1,once,TGTGCCAGCAGCGCCACCGGGACAGGGGCCTACGAGCAGTACTTC,CASSATGTGAYEQYF
TRBJ2-3,TRBV7-6,TRBD2,-,TGTGCCAGCAGCTTAGTACTAGCGTTAGGCACAGATACGCAGTATTTT,CASSLVLALGTDTQYF
TRBJ1-2,TRBV4-1,-,-,TGCGCCAGCAGCCAAGAGCACGGGGCACGGGCCTTGGGCTACACCTTC,CASSQEHGARALGYTF
TRBJ2-7,TRBV28,-,many,TGTGCCAGCAGTCCGACGGGACCCTCTGCATTTACGTACTTC,CASSPTGPSAFTYF
TRBJ2-1,TRBV11-2,-,-,TGTGCCAGCAGCTTAGATCGTCGGTTTGAGCAGTTCTTC,CASSLDRRFEQFF
TRBJ2-7,TRBV9,TRBD1,-,TGTGCCAGCAGCGTTTCCGGGACAGGGTACCACGAGCAGTACTTC,CASSVSGTGYHEQYF
TRBJ2-3,TRBV5-4,-,-,TGTGCCAGCAGCGAAGGGACTCCCTCCACAGATACGCAGTATTTT,CASSEGTPSTDTQYF
TRBJ1-5,TRBV5-5,-,-,TGTGCCAGCAGCTACGGGACTATGGGGCAGCCCCAGCATTTT,CASSYGTMGQPQHF
TRBJ1-2,TRBV9,-,-,TGTGCCAGCAGCCCCGAGACAGCTAACTATGGCTACACCTTC,CASSPETANYGYTF
TRBJ2-3,TRBV6-4,-,-,TGTGCCAGCAGTGACTCGAGTTGGGGGGGCACAGATACGCAGTATTTT,CASSDSSWGGTDTQYF
TRBJ1-4,TRBV27,-,-,TGTGCCAGCAGTTTATTGGGAGGCACAGGGTTACTGTTTTTT,CASSLLGGTGLLFF
TRBJ2-7,TRBV7-9,TRBD1,-,TGTGCCAGCAGCTTAGAAGACAGGGGGCTCTACGAGCAGTACTTC,CASSLEDRGLYEQYF
TRBJ2-7,TRBV5-6,-,medium-sized,TGTGCCAGCAGCTTGTATGTCAGTTCCTACGAGCAGTACTTC,CASSLYVSSYEQYF
TRBJ2-1,TRBV5-6,TRBD2,-,TGTGCCAGCAGCCCGAGGCGGGACTACTACAATGAGCAGTTCTTC,CASSPRRDYYNEQFF
TRBJ2-7,TRBV7-9,TRBD1,-,TGTGCCAGCAGCTTAGCGGGACAGGGGGCCTACGAGCAGTACTTC,CASSLAGQGAYEQYF
TRBJ2-5,TRBV7-9,-,once,TGTGCCAGCAGCTTAGGGTCCCAAGAGACCCAGTACTTC,CASSLGSQETQYF
TRBJ2-3,TRBV27,-,medium-sized,TGTGCCAGCAGTTTGTGGGGCCCAGATACGCAGTATTTT,CASSLWGPDTQYF
TRBJ1-2,TRBV13,-,-,TGTGCCAGCAGCTTAGGGGGACTAAACTATGGCTACACCTTC,CASSLGGLNYGYTF
TRBJ2-7,TRBV9,-,-,TGTGCCAGCAGCGTAGATGGTTCTGACTTCTACGAGCAGTACTTC,CASSVDGSDFYEQYF
TRBJ2-3,TRBV7-9,TRBD1,-,TGTGCCAGCAGCCTCCGACAGGGGGCTCGTGAAGATACGCAGTATTTT,CASSLRQGAREDTQYF
TRBJ2-7,TRBV5-1,TRBD2,-,TGCGCCAGCAGCTGGACTAGCGGGGGAGTAAACGAGCAGTACTTC,CASSWTSGGVNEQYF
TRBJ1-6,TRBV15,-,once,TGTGCCACCAGCAGAGCCCTCGGGACGGCATATTCACCCCTCCACTTT,CATSRALGTAYSPLHF
TRBJ2-7,TRBV7-7,TRBD1,-,TGTGCCAGCAGCGCCCGACAGGGGGGGACCTACGAGCAGTACTTC,CASSARQGGTYEQYF
TRBJ2-1,TRBV5-5,TRBD1,-,TGTGCCAGCAGCGGTGAGACAGGGGCAACCTACAATGAGCAGTTCTTC,CASSGETGATYNEQFF
TRBJ1-1,TRBV29-1,-,few,TGCAGCGGCAGGGCGAACACTGAAGCTTTCTTT,CSGRANTEAFF
TRBJ2-7,TRBV2,-,-,TGTGCCAGCAGTGGGACCGTCTCCTACGAGCAGTACTTC,CASSGTVSYEQYF
TRBJ2-7,TRBV5-1,-,-,TGCGCCAGCAGCCATCTCGCGGGGAGGACAGACTACGAGCAGTACTTC,CASSHLAGRTDYEQYF
TRBJ2-7,TRBV13,TRBD1,-,TGTGCCAGCAGCTCAGGCGACAGGGACCTCTCCTACGAGCAGTACTTC,CASSSGDRDLSYEQYF
TRBJ2-7,TRBV4-3,-,-,TGCGCCAGCAGTCGAGCGTTGAGGGATTTGGGCGAGCAGTACTTC,CASSRALRDLGEQYF
TRBJ2-3,TRBV2,TRBD1,-,TGTGCCAGCTGGCGACAGGGGGCGGTGGCAGATACGCAGTATTTT,CASWRQGAVADTQYF
TRBJ1-1,TRBV27,TRBD1,-,TGTGCCAGCAGTTTAGCTCGGACAGGGGGGTTGAACACTGAAGCTTTCTTT,CASSLARTGGLNTEAFF
TRBJ2-1,TRBV5-1,-,-,TGCGCCAGCAGGTTGGTCACCGGGACAACCTACAATGAGCAGTTCTTC,CASRLVTGTTYNEQFF
TRBJ2-7,TRBV28,TRBD2,-,TGTGCCAGCAGTTTAGTGGGACTAGCGGGTTGGGAGCAGTACTTC,CASSLVGLAGWEQYF
TRBJ2-2,TRBV27,-,-,TGTGCCAGCAGGTGGACATTGAACACCGGGGAGCTGTTTTTT,CASRWTLNTGELFF
TRBJ1-1,TRBV21-1,-,-,TGTGCCAGCAGCAAATCTGGACAGGGCCTGAACACTGAAGCTTTCTTT,CASSKSGQGLNTEAFF
TRBJ1-2,TRBV19,TRBD1,-,TGTGCCACGGAGACAGGGGACGGTTACTATGGCTACACCTTC,CATETGDGYYGYTF
TRBJ2-2,TRBV7-6,TRBD2,medium-sized,TGTGCCAGCAGCCCCGGGACTAGCGGTACCGGGGAGCTGTTTTTT,CASSPGTSGTGELFF
TRBJ2-1,TRBV27,TRBD2,-,TGTGCCAGCAGTTCGGGGAGGGTCTCCTACAATGAGCAGTTCTTC,CASSSGRVSYNEQFF
TRBJ1-5,TRBV6-1,-,once,TGTGCCAGCAGTGAAGGGAGGGGGGGGCAGCCCCAGCATTTT,CASSEGRGGQPQHF
TRBJ2-1,TRBV5-6,TRBD1,-,TGTGCCAGCAGCTTGGGACAGGGAGCCTACAATGAGCAGTTCTTC,CASSLGQGAYNEQFF
TRBJ2-7,TRBV6-5,-,-,TGTGCCAGCAGGGGGGGAGGCGAGCAGTACTTC,CASRGGGEQYF
TRBJ2-1,TRBV5-1,TRBD2,-,TGCGCCAGCAGCGCGAGCCGGACTAGCGGGTACAATGAGCAGTTCTTC,CASSASRTSGYNEQFF
TRBJ2-1,TRBV11-3,TRBD2,few,TGTGCCAGCAGCTACCGCGGGACGGGGGGGAATGAGCAGTTCTTC,CASSYRGTGGNEQFF